This is a list of T cell receptor beta chains from one sample in a study of vaccination and CD4 T cells after COVID-19. TCRdb reprocessed the PCR reads with MiXCR, giving one entry per CDR3 protein. In the table there are around 16,000 distinct CDR3 sequences, roughly 51% of which are singletons. Antigen specificity for these receptors is unknown. Here the sequenced sample was cultured CD4+ T cells from blood, taken after SARS-CoV-2 vaccination. Source of these receptors: a human donor with COVID-19. Each CDR3 is given with its conserved first and last residue. D genes are given only for firm matches. Clone size is shown for a subset of rows, as once, few, many or a class of expanded clone.

D gene	V gene	clone size	J gene	CDR3 DNA	CDR3 protein
-	TRBV23-1	-	TRBJ2-7	TGCGCCAGCAGTCAATCAGGGGCAGACGAGCAGTACTTC	CASSQSGADEQYF
-	TRBV29-1	-	TRBJ1-1	TGCAGCGGCACAGAGAACACTGAAGCTTTCTTT	CSGTENTEAFF
-	TRBV7-8	few	TRBJ2-7	TGTGCCAGCAGCCCCCTATATCAATTGGGTGAGCAGTACTTC	CASSPLYQLGEQYF
-	TRBV20-1	-	TRBJ2-1	TGCAGTGCTAGAGGCATCAATGAGCAGTTCTTC	CSARGINEQFF
-	TRBV2	-	TRBJ1-5	TGTGCCAGCAGTGGGGACATTTATAGCAATCAGCCCCAGCATTTT	CASSGDIYSNQPQHF
-	TRBV20-1	once	TRBJ2-5	TGCAGTGCTAGACTAAAGGAGTACCAGTACTTC	CSARLKEYQYF
-	TRBV7-9	once	TRBJ1-2	TGTGCCAGCAGCCCAACGGGAGATGACTGGTATGGCTACACCTTC	CASSPTGDDWYGYTF
-	TRBV11-3	once	TRBJ2-5	TGTGCCAGCAGCCGAGCAATGAAAGAGACCCAGTACTTC	CASSRAMKETQYF
-	TRBV20-1	large	TRBJ2-3	TGCAGTGCTAGCTCAGCTCAATCTCCAGATACGCAGTATTTT	CSASSAQSPDTQYF
-	TRBV12-3/TRBV12-4	-	TRBJ2-7	TGTGCCAGCAGTTTATTCAGGGCGGGAAGCTCCTACGAGCAGTACTTC	CASSLFRAGSSYEQYF
-	TRBV18	-	TRBJ1-1	TGTGCCAGCTCAGGGACGGTGGGTGGGAACACTGAAGCTTTCTTT	CASSGTVGGNTEAFF
-	TRBV20-1	-	TRBJ2-5	TGCAGTGCACGGACATTTCAAGAGACCCAGTACTTC	CSARTFQETQYF
-	TRBV21-1	-	TRBJ2-5	TGTGCCAGCATCCCGCTCCTAAAGACCCAGTACTTC	CASIPLLKTQYF
TRBD2	TRBV7-8	-	TRBJ2-5	TGTGCCAGCAGCCCACAGAGTGGTAGCGGGGTTGGATCAGAGACCCAGTACTTC	CASSPQSGSGVGSETQYF
-	TRBV20-1	-	TRBJ2-1	TGCAGTGCCAGCCAGGGCTATGAGCAGTTCTTC	CSASQGYEQFF
-	TRBV6-1	-	TRBJ1-3	TGTGCCAGCAGTGAAGCGGCAGGGACCCCTGGAAACACCATATATTTT	CASSEAAGTPGNTIYF
-	TRBV6-2/TRBV6-3	-	TRBJ2-7	TGTGCCAGCAGCCCCCCAGGCGTAGTCGAGCAGTACTTC	CASSPPGVVEQYF
-	TRBV19	few	TRBJ2-5	TGTGCCAGTAGTAACACTGGACGGACTTCCCAAGAGACCCAGTACTTC	CASSNTGRTSQETQYF
-	TRBV12-3/TRBV12-4	-	TRBJ1-1	TGTGCCAGCAGCGAAGCGGTGGTGGGCACTGAAGCTTTCTTT	CASSEAVVGTEAFF
TRBD1	TRBV20-1	-	TRBJ1-5	TGCAGTGCCCTGACCTTCCCTGGACAGGGCTGGAATCAGCCCCAGCATTTT	CSALTFPGQGWNQPQHF
-	TRBV20-1	few	TRBJ2-3	TGCAGTGCTAGAGATTTTAGGCGGGCCCCAGATACGCAGTATTTT	CSARDFRRAPDTQYF
-	TRBV6-5	few	TRBJ1-1	TGTGCCAGCAGTTCCCTGACCGGGGGCGCTGAAGCTTTCTTT	CASSSLTGGAEAFF
-	TRBV2	-	TRBJ2-1	TGTGCCAGCAGTGTCAATGAGCAGTTCTTC	CASSVNEQFF
TRBD1	TRBV20-1	-	TRBJ1-5	TGCAGTGCTGTAACAGGGGTGAATCAGCCCCAGCATTTT	CSAVTGVNQPQHF
-	TRBV12-3/TRBV12-4	once	TRBJ2-7	TGTGCCAGCAGTTACACAGGGAACGAGCAGTACTTC	CASSYTGNEQYF
TRBD2	TRBV11-2	-	TRBJ2-5	TGTGCCAGCAGCTTAGACTCTCTCGGGGGGGCCTTTGGGGAGACCCAGTACTTC	CASSLDSLGGAFGETQYF
-	TRBV11-2	-	TRBJ1-2	TGTGCCAGCAGCTTACCGTGGTGGGAAGGCTACACCTTC	CASSLPWWEGYTF
-	TRBV5-4	few	TRBJ1-1	TGTGCCAGCAGCTTGGGGGCGGTAGGGACTGAAGCTTTCTTT	CASSLGAVGTEAFF
-	TRBV19	few	TRBJ1-6	TGTGCCAGTAGTATAGGACAACAAAATTCACCCCTCCACTTT	CASSIGQQNSPLHF
-	TRBV25-1	-	TRBJ2-7	TGTGCCAGCAGTCCCCGGGGGGCCGGGTTATACGAGCAGTACTTC	CASSPRGAGLYEQYF
-	TRBV6-1	-	TRBJ1-2	TGTGCCAGCAGTGTTAAGTCTAACTATGGCTACACCTTC	CASSVKSNYGYTF
TRBD2	TRBV7-2	-	TRBJ2-2	TGTGCCAGCAGCTTGGGAGCGGGGGGGCCCGACACCGGGGAGCTGTTTTTT	CASSLGAGGPDTGELFF
-	TRBV7-2	-	TRBJ1-2	TGTGCCAGCAACTCCCCCATCGGGCAGGGAGACTATGGCTACACCTTC	CASNSPIGQGDYGYTF
-	TRBV6-4	-	TRBJ1-1	TGTGCCAGCAGGAAGTCCGCCGGCGCGGGAGCTTTCTTT	CASRKSAGAGAFF
-	TRBV27	few	TRBJ2-2	TGTGCCAGCAGTCCAAGGGCCTTCAACACCGGGGAGCTGTTTTTT	CASSPRAFNTGELFF
TRBD2	TRBV7-2	-	TRBJ2-5	TGTGCCAGCAGCCCACTAGCGGGGGCCGGAGGGACCCAGTACTTC	CASSPLAGAGGTQYF
-	TRBV7-3	-	TRBJ1-1	TGTGCCAGCAGCTCCGCGAGCGGCACTGAAGCTTTCTTT	CASSSASGTEAFF
-	TRBV18	-	TRBJ1-6	TGTGCCAGCTCACCAGAACTTGGCCCCTCACCCCTCCACTTT	CASSPELGPSPLHF
-	TRBV6-5	-	TRBJ1-2	TGTGCCAGCAGTTACTCCTTGACGAGAGGACGGACCTATGGCTACACCTTC	CASSYSLTRGRTYGYTF
TRBD1	TRBV7-8	few	TRBJ1-2	TGTGCCAGCAGCTTAGCGGACAGGGGGGACTATGGCTACACCTTC	CASSLADRGDYGYTF
-	TRBV6-1	-	TRBJ1-5	TGTGCCAGCAGTCCCGACGGGTCGCCATATAGCAATCAGCCCCAGCATTTT	CASSPDGSPYSNQPQHF
-	TRBV19	-	TRBJ1-1	TGTGCCAGTGCTCCTCCTAACACTGAAGCTTTCTTT	CASAPPNTEAFF
TRBD1	TRBV7-2	-	TRBJ1-1	TGTGCCAGCAGGAAAAGACAGGGGCCGAACACTGAAGCTTTCTTT	CASRKRQGPNTEAFF
-	TRBV20-1	-	TRBJ2-3	TGCAGTGCTGCAGGAGCCCACACAGATACGCAGTATTTT	CSAAGAHTDTQYF
-	TRBV7-9	few	TRBJ1-6	TGTGCCAGCAGCCCTACAGGCGGCAACTCCTATAATTCACCCCTCCACTTT	CASSPTGGNSYNSPLHF
-	TRBV20-1	-	TRBJ1-2	TGCAGTGCTAGATTGCGGGGGGCGAAGGATGGCTACACCTTC	CSARLRGAKDGYTF
-	TRBV19	-	TRBJ1-5	TGTGCCAGTAGCTCTCGGGCGAATCAGCCCCAGCATTTT	CASSSRANQPQHF